A selection of T cell receptor beta chains follows, all from one sample in a study of OX40 agonist ivuxolimab in advanced cancers. Method: immunoSEQ multiplex PCR; TCRdb's copy keeps in-frame clones and lacks some. The sample comprises 30,000 to 45,000 clones, about 81% of which are singletons, and over 20% rests with the top ten. This sample comprised CD4+ or CD8+ T cells sorted from blood, obtained in a trial of the OX40 agonist ivuxolimab. These receptors all come from an adult with an advanced solid tumor such as melanoma, head and neck, liver or kidney cancer. Each CDR3 is given with its conserved first and last residue. D genes are given only for firm matches. Clone size is shown for a subset of rows, as once, few, many or a class of expanded clone.

clone size	V gene	J gene	D gene	CDR3 DNA	CDR3 protein
-	TRBV11-2	TRBJ1-1	TRBD1	TGTGCCAGCAGCTTATTTATCGGGACAGGTAGTGAAGCTTTCTTT	CASSLFIGTGSEAFF
-	TRBV6-1	TRBJ2-4	TRBD2	TGTGCCAGCAGTGAATTTCTTGGGACTAGCGGGCCAAAAAACATTCAGTACTTC	CASSEFLGTSGPKNIQYF
-	TRBV15	TRBJ2-3	TRBD2	TGTGCCACCAAGTACGGGGGGGGCACAGATACGCAGTATTTT	CATKYGGGTDTQYF
-	TRBV6-4	TRBJ2-7	-	TGTGCCAGCAGCACCGGGACGGAGTTCTACGAGCAGTACTTC	CASSTGTEFYEQYF
-	TRBV7-3	TRBJ2-1	TRBD2	TGTGCCAGCAGCTTGGCGGGGGGGCCAAATGAGCAGTTCTTC	CASSLAGGPNEQFF
-	TRBV19	TRBJ1-4	-	TGTGCCAGTAGTGGCAGGGGAACTAATGAAAAACTGTTTTTT	CASSGRGTNEKLFF
-	TRBV28	TRBJ2-3	-	TGTGCCAGCAGTTTAGAAAGGGTGCGCACAGATACGCAGTATTTT	CASSLERVRTDTQYF
-	TRBV27	TRBJ1-4	TRBD1	TGTGCCAGCAGTCCGACAGGGATGAATGAAAAACTGTTTTTT	CASSPTGMNEKLFF
-	TRBV5-1	TRBJ1-1	-	TGCGCCAGCAGCTTTTGGGGGAGGGACACTGAAGCTTTCTTT	CASSFWGRDTEAFF
-	TRBV30	TRBJ2-3	-	TGTGCCTGGAGTCCCGGGGTTGATACGCAGTATTTT	CAWSPGVDTQYF
once	TRBV30	TRBJ1-4	TRBD1	TGTGCCTGGAAATCAGGGGGAGAAGAAAAACTGTTTTTT	CAWKSGGEEKLFF
-	TRBV7-9	TRBJ1-3	-	TGTGCCAGCAGCTTAGCTCAGCCAAGCTCTGGAAACACCATATATTTT	CASSLAQPSSGNTIYF
-	TRBV7-2	TRBJ2-5	-	TGTGCCAGCAGCTTAGCAGAGACCCAGTACTTC	CASSLAETQYF
few	TRBV4-2	TRBJ1-6	-	TGTGCCAGCAGCCAGGCCTATAATTCACCCCTCCACTTT	CASSQAYNSPLHF
few	TRBV10-3	TRBJ1-5	-	TGTGCCATCAGTGAAAGCGTGGGGCCCCAGCATTTT	CAISESVGPQHF
-	TRBV19	TRBJ2-3	TRBD2	TGTGCCAGTGCCCTGGGACTAGCGGGAGCGCAGTATTTT	CASALGLAGAQYF
-	TRBV7-3	TRBJ2-3	-	TGTGCCAGCCAAAGAACCGGTTCTCGCTCAGATACGCAGTATTTT	CASQRTGSRSDTQYF
-	TRBV9	TRBJ2-3	-	TGTGCCAGCAGCGATCTCGGGGATACGCAGTATTTT	CASSDLGDTQYF
-	TRBV25-1	TRBJ2-5	-	TGTGCCAGCTCCCTTCCTAGCAACCAAGAGACCCAGTACTTC	CASSLPSNQETQYF
once	TRBV29-1	TRBJ1-1	-	TGCAGCGTGGACAGAATGACGAACACTGAAGCTTTCTTT	CSVDRMTNTEAFF
few	TRBV7-9	TRBJ2-3	-	TGTGCCAGCAGCTTAGAGGTATCGGAAACGGGGGTAGATACGCAGTATTTT	CASSLEVSETGVDTQYF
-	TRBV11-2	TRBJ1-4	-	TGTGCCAGCAGCTCATCAAGGGTCGGCGAAAAACTGTTTTTT	CASSSSRVGEKLFF
-	TRBV15	TRBJ2-7	TRBD1	TGTGCCACCAGCAGAATGGGGACAGGACGTTACGAGCAGTACTTC	CATSRMGTGRYEQYF
few	TRBV5-8	TRBJ2-7	TRBD2	TGTGCCAGCAGCTTGGTGGCGGGGGGGGAGTACGAGCAGTACTTC	CASSLVAGGEYEQYF
-	TRBV28	TRBJ2-7	TRBD1	TGTGCCAGCAGGGGACAGCTATACGAGCAGTACTTC	CASRGQLYEQYF
-	TRBV7-8	TRBJ2-7	TRBD1	TGTGCCAGCAGCTTAAGGGGACAGTTCCCCATGGAGCAGTACTTC	CASSLRGQFPMEQYF
-	TRBV6-5	TRBJ1-1	-	TGTGCCAGCAGTTACGAGGCAGGTCTGAACACTGAAGCTTTCTTT	CASSYEAGLNTEAFF
few	TRBV27	TRBJ1-5	-	TGTGCCAGCAGTCCCGATGGCTTCGGGTATAGCAATCAGCCCCAGCATTTT	CASSPDGFGYSNQPQHF
-	TRBV28	TRBJ2-1	TRBD2	TGTGCCAGCAGTCAGGGACTAGTTTTCGGCCATGAGCAGTTCTTC	CASSQGLVFGHEQFF
-	TRBV28	TRBJ1-2	-	TGTGCCAGCAGACTCGACACGGTCTATGGCTACACCTTC	CASRLDTVYGYTF
-	TRBV27	TRBJ2-3	-	TGTGCCAGCAGTTGGCGGTCGCCGGGCACAGATACGCAGTATTTT	CASSWRSPGTDTQYF
-	TRBV11-1	TRBJ1-2	-	TGTGCCAGCAGCTTCAGGGAAGGCTATGGCTACACCTTC	CASSFREGYGYTF
-	TRBV30	TRBJ1-2	-	TGTGCCTGGAACACTGAAAGGAACTATGGCTACACCTTC	CAWNTERNYGYTF
-	TRBV10-3	TRBJ1-1	TRBD1	TGTGCCATCAGAACGACAGGGGTGAACACTGAAGCTTTCTTT	CAIRTTGVNTEAFF
once	TRBV27	TRBJ1-1	TRBD1	TGTGCCAGCAGTACGGGACAGGGGATCGCTGAAGCTTTCTTT	CASSTGQGIAEAFF
-	TRBV30	TRBJ2-3	TRBD1	TGTGCCTGGGAAACGGGACAGGCTGCAGATACGCAGTATTTT	CAWETGQAADTQYF
-	TRBV19	TRBJ2-7	TRBD1	TGTGCCAGTAGCCCTGACAGGGAAGGTGAGCAGTACTTC	CASSPDREGEQYF
-	TRBV2	TRBJ2-7	-	TGTGCCAGCAGTGAATATAGGTTTTCCTACGAGCAGTACTTC	CASSEYRFSYEQYF
-	TRBV10-3	TRBJ2-7	-	TGTGCCACTTTAAAGGGGGGAGGTCAGGACGAGCAGTACTTC	CATLKGGGQDEQYF
medium-sized	TRBV7-8	TRBJ2-1	TRBD1	TGTGCCAGCAGCGCGAACAGACAGGGTGTGGGGAGTGAGCAGTTCTTC	CASSANRQGVGSEQFF
-	TRBV6-5	TRBJ1-5	-	TGTGCCAGCAGCCTACTAGGGGCGGGTCAGCCCCAGCATTTT	CASSLLGAGQPQHF
once	TRBV6-5	TRBJ2-7	-	TGTGCCAGCAGCCAGTTCGGCGAGCAGTACTTC	CASSQFGEQYF
-	TRBV6-5	TRBJ1-5	-	TGTGCCAGCAGTTACGACAGTAGCAATCAGCCCCAGCATTTT	CASSYDSSNQPQHF
-	TRBV7-2	TRBJ1-6	-	TGTGCCAGCAGCCCCCGGGGGACTACTGATAATTCACCCCTCCACTTT	CASSPRGTTDNSPLHF
-	TRBV28	TRBJ1-6	-	TGTGCCAGCAGTTTCGGGAGGGTCGGGTCACCCCTCCACTTT	CASSFGRVGSPLHF
-	TRBV28	TRBJ2-3	-	TGTGCCAGCAGTTACGAGGATCTCAATACGCAGTATTTT	CASSYEDLNTQYF
-	TRBV20-1	TRBJ2-1	-	TGCAGTGCCAGGGCCAATGAGCAGTTCTTC	CSARANEQFF
once	TRBV27	TRBJ2-3	TRBD1	TGTGCCAGCAGATCGTTGGGGACAGGGGAAGATACGCAGTATTTT	CASRSLGTGEDTQYF
few	TRBV21-1	TRBJ1-5	-	TGTGCCAGGAAGGGGGACGGGAAGTATCAGCCCCAGCATTTT	CARKGDGKYQPQHF
-	TRBV7-2	TRBJ2-3	-	TGTGCCAGCAGCTTAGGGTTGTCTAGCAGGCCTAGCACAGATACGCAGTATTTT	CASSLGLSSRPSTDTQYF
-	TRBV6-5	TRBJ2-7	-	TGTGCCACTGCACTCGCCGGATCATCCTACGAGCAGTACTTC	CATALAGSSYEQYF
-	TRBV12-2	TRBJ1-1	-	TGTGCAAGTCGCTTACGGGACAGATCCATGAACACTGAAGCTTTCTTT	CASRLRDRSMNTEAFF
-	TRBV7-8	TRBJ2-7	TRBD1	TGTGCCAGCAGCTCGACAGGGGGCGGCTACGAGCAGTACTTC	CASSSTGGGYEQYF
-	TRBV2	TRBJ2-2	TRBD2	TGTGCCAGCCAGGGGCTAGCGGGAAACACCGGGGAGCTGTTTTTT	CASQGLAGNTGELFF